These T cell receptor beta chains were read from a single sample in a study of blood T cells in healthy people across ages. TCRdb passed the 5' RACE reads through MiXCR, listing each CDR3 protein once. The repertoire includes fewer than 900,000 distinct CDR3 sequences, roughly 40% of them detected once, and about an eighth sits in the top ten. Material: blood. These receptors were collected from a young man in good health. The CDR3 runs from the conserved cysteine through the conserved F or W.

v_call: TRBV29-1
j_call: TRBJ1-5
cdr3_aa: CSVGAHSNQPQHF

v_call: TRBV12-3/TRBV12-4
j_call: TRBJ2-5
cdr3_aa: CASSNLAGVWETQYF

v_call: TRBV27
j_call: TRBJ1-6
cdr3_aa: CASSSGFGQGSYNSPLHF

v_call: TRBV14
j_call: TRBJ2-1
cdr3_aa: CASSQDPFLLARSYNEQFF

v_call: TRBV4-1
j_call: TRBJ1-2
cdr3_aa: CASSQKSGTVYGYTF

v_call: TRBV12-3/TRBV12-4
j_call: TRBJ1-5
cdr3_aa: CASSLAQGLNQPQHF

v_call: TRBV12-3/TRBV12-4
j_call: TRBJ1-5
cdr3_aa: CASSLTEYQPQHF

v_call: TRBV4-3
j_call: TRBJ2-1
cdr3_aa: CASSQEGSGEHGNEQFF

v_call: TRBV4-2
j_call: TRBJ2-2
cdr3_aa: CASSQVILAPNTGELFF

v_call: TRBV2
j_call: TRBJ1-2
cdr3_aa: CASSERRSTVNYGYTF

v_call: TRBV28
j_call: TRBJ1-5
cdr3_aa: CASSLFGQGGYQPQHF

v_call: TRBV7-2
j_call: TRBJ2-1
cdr3_aa: CASSLRGSLQLYNEQFF

v_call: TRBV20-1
j_call: TRBJ2-3
cdr3_aa: CSARDRAGLKADTQYF

v_call: TRBV20-1
j_call: TRBJ2-7
cdr3_aa: CSARVSGDVDEQYF

v_call: TRBV6-2/TRBV6-3
j_call: TRBJ2-3
cdr3_aa: CASRRQGKEDTQYF

v_call: TRBV5-6
j_call: TRBJ2-7
cdr3_aa: CASSEPGRTRSYEQYF

v_call: TRBV20-1
j_call: TRBJ2-1
cdr3_aa: CSARADRGGSYNEQFF

v_call: TRBV7-3
j_call: TRBJ2-3
cdr3_aa: CASRQTGGASDTQYF

v_call: TRBV4-1
j_call: TRBJ2-1
cdr3_aa: CASSKGGETQFF

v_call: TRBV12-3/TRBV12-4
j_call: TRBJ1-6
cdr3_aa: CASSPRTGFANSPLHF

v_call: TRBV2
j_call: TRBJ1-6
cdr3_aa: CASSEAARSSYNSPLHF

v_call: TRBV20-1
j_call: TRBJ1-2
cdr3_aa: CSATRRRGHGYTF

v_call: TRBV3-1
j_call: TRBJ1-2
cdr3_aa: CASSQDRGRGHGYTF

v_call: TRBV4-1
j_call: TRBJ1-2
cdr3_aa: CASSLRGGPGANYGYTF

v_call: TRBV7-9
j_call: TRBJ2-1
cdr3_aa: CASTSGTGNLNEQFF

v_call: TRBV5-1
j_call: TRBJ2-3
cdr3_aa: CASSFQVAGAVTDTQYF

v_call: TRBV11-3
j_call: TRBJ2-4
cdr3_aa: CASSLEDKNIQYF

v_call: TRBV14
j_call: TRBJ1-2
cdr3_aa: CASSPNAGNYGYTF

v_call: TRBV13
j_call: TRBJ2-7
cdr3_aa: CASSSTGRKKAYEQYF

v_call: TRBV2
j_call: TRBJ2-7
cdr3_aa: CASSPTGGRTDEQYF

v_call: TRBV29-1
j_call: TRBJ2-5
cdr3_aa: CSVGSGKQETQYF

v_call: TRBV12-3/TRBV12-4
j_call: TRBJ2-3
cdr3_aa: CASSLGTSGDTDTQYF

v_call: TRBV12-3/TRBV12-4
j_call: TRBJ2-2
cdr3_aa: CASTWGGGTTGELFF

v_call: TRBV2
j_call: TRBJ1-1
cdr3_aa: CASSVSRQMDTEAFF

v_call: TRBV27
j_call: TRBJ2-5
cdr3_aa: CASSQFWADAMNEQYF

v_call: TRBV2
j_call: TRBJ1-1
cdr3_aa: CASIHRPDRVYEAFF

v_call: TRBV5-1
j_call: NA
cdr3_aa: CASSLGSGTYNEQYF

v_call: TRBV4-1
j_call: TRBJ2-1
cdr3_aa: CASSQVGGGSRYNEQFF

v_call: TRBV7-2
j_call: TRBJ2-7
cdr3_aa: CASSLGPIFYEQYF

v_call: TRBV5-1
j_call: TRBJ2-2
cdr3_aa: CASSLTGKNTGELFF

v_call: TRBV27
j_call: TRBJ2-1
cdr3_aa: CASSFLPRQGGSYNEQFF

v_call: TRBV6-1
j_call: TRBJ2-5
cdr3_aa: CASTTGPVAQYF

v_call: TRBV20-1
j_call: TRBJ1-5
cdr3_aa: CSASARDTFSNQPQHF

v_call: TRBV7-3
j_call: TRBJ2-5
cdr3_aa: CASSLTGGPGRAEQETQYF

v_call: TRBV5-1
j_call: TRBJ2-1
cdr3_aa: CASSLGWGAGVIYNEQFF

v_call: TRBV6-2/TRBV6-3
j_call: TRBJ2-1
cdr3_aa: CASSSVQGNEQFF